This T cell receptor (beta chain) comes out of a study of T cell responses to AZD1222 COVID-19 vaccine. Some clones are missing from TCRdb's copy, which holds only in-frame ones; the method was immunoSEQ multiplex PCR. The sample has over 45,000 clones, approximately 91% seen once. Study-wide points: Nearly half of the spike-specific TCRs reportedly recognize variant regions that carry no mutations.

Trimming cost V 4 bases and J 5 bases; bases outside gene matches: 3. This CDR3 is built from 13 residues. The germline gives CDR1 MNHEY, CDR2 SMNVEV (reference sequence). This clone was seen a few times. The antigen is unknown. The chain couples TRBV27 to TRBJ1-2, with 8 positions matching TRBD1. This receptor was obtained from an adult who received the AZD1222 COVID-19 vaccine. This specimen consisted of peripheral blood, obtained 28 days after the second AZD1222 dose. CDR3 DNA: TGTGCCAGCAGTTCACAGGGGGATTATGGCTACACCTTC. This translates into CASSSQGDYGYTF.